These 24 T cell receptor beta chains originate from one sample sequenced in a study of blood T cell repertoires in COVID-19. The assay was immunoSEQ multiplex PCR, and TCRdb's table has in-frame clones only and misses some. In the table there are tens of thousands of clones, 85% of which are singletons. Source material: peripheral blood. Receptor source: a man over 45 with COVID-19, enrolled during active disease.

V and J are TRBV4-2 and TRBJ2-7; weak D call: TRBD1 (7 bases). The CDR3 consists of 16 residues. CDR1 is LGHNA, CDR2 YNFKEQ, per germline. V was pared by 3 bases and J by 1 base, with 16 bases between. CDR3 residues: CASSHVGGTESYEQYF. Here the CDR3 DNA reads TGTGCCAGCAGCCACGTAGGCGGGACAGAATCCTACGAGCAGTACTTC.

This chain links TRBV15 with TRBJ1-2; the match to TRBD1 covers 7 bases. Losses at the gene ends were 5 bases for V and 0 bases for J; bases not matched to a gene: 6. Per germline, CDR1 LNHNV and CDR2 YYDKDF (reference sequence). CDR3 length: 15 amino acids. The DNA for the CDR3 is TGTGCCACCAGCGACCACAGGGGTACTAACTATGGCTACACCTTC. This sequence encodes CATSDHRGTNYGYTF. Filled out from reference TRBV15 and TRBJ1-2, the complete variable domain reads DAMVIQNPRYQVTQFGKPVTLSCSQTLNHNVMYWYQQKSSQAPKLLFHYYDKDFNNEADTPDNFQSRRPNTSFCFLDIRSPGLGDTAMYLCATSDHRGTNYGYTFGSGTRLTVV.

The V gene is TRBV6-5, the J gene TRBJ2-7; 8 nucleotides line up with TRBD2. Germline values: CDR1 MNHEY, CDR2 SVGAGI. There are 15 residues in the CDR3. Unmatched junction bases numbered 9, after V lost 2 bases and J lost 6 bases. CDR3: CASSYADGLAGEQYF. The CDR3 bases are TGTGCCAGCAGTTACGCCGACGGACTAGCCGGCGAGCAGTACTTC.

The rearrangement links TRBV19 to TRBJ1-4, with 10 nucleotides matching TRBD1. The germline gives CDR1 LNHDA, CDR2 SQIVND (reference sequence). This CDR3 region has 14 residues. V lost 5 bases, J lost 6 bases, and 3 bases stayed unmatched. This CDR3 is CASSDRGRDEKLFF. The DNA of the CDR3 is TGTGCCAGTAGTGACAGGGGGCGTGATGAAAAACTGTTTTTT.

The chain employs TRBV6-2 or TRBV6-3 and TRBJ2-7; D perhaps matches TRBD2 (5 bases). Germline CDR1 MNHEY, CDR2 SVGEGT. This CDR3 region has 13 residues. V dropped 5 bases and J dropped 3 bases, with 11 bases sitting between them. The CDR3 sequence is CASSKPGIYEQYF. As DNA, the CDR3 is TGTGCCAGCAGTAAACCGGGAATCTACGAGCAGTACTTC.

The chain is built from TRBV30 and TRBJ2-7; D ambiguous. The CDR3 totals 12 residues. CDR1 and CDR2 from the germline V gene are GTSNPN and SVGIG (reference sequence). V dropped 0 bases and J dropped 3 bases, with 6 bases sitting between them. The CDR3 nucleotides read TGTGCCTGGAGTGTACAAAGCTACGAGCAGTACTTC. Translation gives CAWSVQSYEQYF.

The chain employs TRBV6-5 and TRBJ1-1; no clear D. The V end was cut by 5 bases, the J end by 5 bases, with 6 bases between. The V gene's germline CDR1 is MNHEY and CDR2 SVGAGI. This CDR3 comprises 11 residues. CDR3 in DNA: TGTGCCAGCAGTCTGGAGACTGAAGCTTTCTTT. It yields the protein CASSLETEAFF.

This rearrangement joins TRBV7-2 to TRBJ2-3; possibly TRBD2 for D (6 bases). Trimming removed 2 bases from V and 1 base from J, with 13 bases in between. Looked up from germline, CDR1 is SGHTA and CDR2 is FQGNSA. There are 16 residues in the CDR3. The CDR3 here is CASSLKFREGTDTQYF. Here the CDR3 DNA reads TGTGCCAGCAGCTTAAAATTCAGGGAGGGCACAGATACGCAGTATTTT.

This clone was seen a few times. The chain recombines TRBV4-2 with TRBJ2-7; 11 positions agree with TRBD2. From germline, CDR1 is LGHNA and CDR2 YNFKEQ. Germline trimming cut 0 bases from V and 8 bases from J; bases unmatched to any gene: 9. The CDR3 spans 16 residues. The CDR3 region is CASSQDGETSGMKQYF. The CDR3 DNA reads as TGTGCCAGCAGCCAAGATGGGGAGACTAGCGGGATGAAGCAGTACTTC.

The chain carries TRBV29-1 and TRBJ1-5, with 10 bases aligning to TRBD1. The CDR3 has 13 amino acids. CDR1 and CDR2 from the germline V gene are SQVTM and ANQGSEA. V trimming: 5 bases; J trimming: 4 bases; junction bases outside the gene matches: 2. CDR3 DNA: TGCAGCGTTAGGACAGGGGGGAATCAGCCCCAGCATTTT. Protein sequence: CSVRTGGNQPQHF.

CDR3 region: CASSKASVNIQYF. CDR3 DNA sequence: TGTGCCAGCAGCAAAGCCAGCGTGAACATTCAGTACTTC. This chain connects TRBV21-1 to TRBJ2-4; TRBD2 was called by the table and not checked on the DNA. TRBV21-1 is given as a pseudogene. The CDR3 has 13 residues.

This sequence joins TRBV4-1 and TRBJ2-6; 7 bases match TRBD1. This CDR3 region has 16 residues. With V trimmed by 4 bases and J by 3 bases, 6 bases remained unmatched. The germline CDR1 and CDR2 sequences are MGHRA and YSYEKL. The CDR3 DNA follows: TGCGCCAGCAGCCTAGAACAGGGGAGTGGGGCCAACGTCCTGACTTTC. Translating gives CASSLEQGSGANVLTF.

The V call is TRBV5-4, the J call TRBJ2-1; D ambiguous. V gave up 0 bases and J gave up 15 bases, with 16 bases separating them. This CDR3 is built from 13 residues. CDR1 and CDR2 from the germline V gene are SGHNT and YYREEE (reference sequence). This CDR3 is CASSLETPRSLFF. The CDR3 nucleotides are TGTGCCAGCAGCTTGGAGACCCCCCGGAGCCTGTTCTTC.

The V gene is TRBV3-1 (or the pseudogene TRBV3-2), the J gene TRBJ1-2; TRBD1 might be the D (6 bases). With 2 bases removed from V and 3 bases from J, the gap between germline ends came to 10 bases. The CDR3 is made up of 14 amino acids. Looked up from germline, CDR1 is LGHDT and CDR2 is YNNKEL (reference sequence). As DNA, the CDR3 is TGTGCCAGCAGCCAACGGGGGGCGGACTATGGCTACACCTTC. It codes for CASSQRGADYGYTF.

CDR3 DNA sequence: TGTGCCAGCAGCAAAAAGGGGCTAGCGGGAGGGCCGGTTTCCTACAATGAGCAGTTCTTC. As protein: CASSKKGLAGGPVSYNEQFF. The chain links TRBV21-1 to TRBJ2-1; TRBD2 was called by the table and not checked on the DNA. TRBV21-1 is a documented pseudogene. The CDR3 totals 20 residues.

In this sample, this clone turned up once. This chain uses TRBV28 with TRBJ1-2, with 8 nucleotides matching TRBD1. The CDR3 loop spans 14 amino acids. V lost 7 bases and J lost 8; bases outside the gene matches: 12. Germline V lookup: CDR1 MDHEN, CDR2 SYDVKM. CDR3 in amino acids: CASNHGTGLRGYTF. The CDR3 coding sequence is TGTGCCAGCAATCACGGGACAGGTCTGAGGGGCTACACCTTC.

This clone came up once. The chain employs TRBV24-1 and TRBJ2-7; TRBD1 aligns across 8 bases. Trimming cost V 4 bases and J 5 bases; bases outside gene matches: 12. The CDR3 has 16 amino acids. The germline CDR1 and CDR2 sequences are KGHDR and SFDVKD. CDR3 in DNA: TGTGCCACCAGTGACAGGGGGCGTAATTTAATCGACGAGCAGTACTTC. This translates into CATSDRGRNLIDEQYF.

This chain joins TRBV19 and TRBJ2-2, with 11 bases aligning to TRBD2. Germline V gene sequence: CDR1 LNHDA, CDR2 SQIVND (reference sequence). J lost 0 bases, V lost 7 bases, and 4 bases had no gene match. This CDR3 spans 16 amino acids. CDR3 DNA sequence: TGTGCCAGTACTAGCGGGAGGAGGGCGAACACCGGGGAGCTGTTTTTT. Its protein is CASTSGRRANTGELFF.

This clone was seen only once. V is TRBV30 and J is TRBJ2-7; D not certain. Germline CDR1 and CDR2: GTSNPN and SVGIG (reference sequence). The CDR3 is 11 amino acids. V was clipped by 5 bases and J by 3 bases, with 8 bases between them. The CDR3: CAWSKRYEQYF. In nucleotides, the CDR3 is TGTGCCTGGTCTAAGCGCTACGAGCAGTACTTC.

V gene TRBV5-5 combines with J gene TRBJ2-7, with TRBD2 as a possible D gene (6 bases). The CDR3 extends over 14 amino acids. The germline V gene has CDR1 SGHKS and CDR2 YYEKEE (reference sequence). Deletions cut 2 bases from V and 4 bases from J, with 13 bases between. The CDR3, as DNA: TGTGCCAGCAGCTTTGGCGGGAATTCTTACGAGCAGTACTTC. Its translation is CASSFGGNSYEQYF.

The V gene is TRBV5-4, the J gene TRBJ1-2, with no clear D. Trimming removed 0 bases at V and 3 bases at J, with 9 bases between. The CDR3 runs 14 residues. Germline loops: CDR1 SGHNT, CDR2 YYREEE (reference sequence). This chain's CDR3 is CASSLDLMDYGYTF. In nucleotides, the CDR3 is TGTGCCAGCAGCTTGGACCTAATGGACTATGGCTACACCTTC. Full variable domain (outside the CDR3, taken from reference TRBV5-4 and TRBJ1-2): ETGVTQSPTHLIKTRGQQVTLRCSSQSGHNTVSWYQQALGQGPQFIFQYYREEENGRGNFPPRFSGLQFPNYSSELNVNALELDDSALYLCASSLDLMDYGYTFGSGTRLTVV.

The CDR3 DNA reads TGTGCCAGCAGCTTATCGGGACAGAAGGGTTCACCCCTCCACTTT. It codes for CASSLSGQKGSPLHF. The chain combines TRBV7-8 with TRBJ1-6, with TRBD1 matching over 7 bases. This CDR3 has 15 amino acids. The germline CDR1 and CDR2 sequences are SGHVS and FQNEAQ. V lost 2 bases, J lost 9 bases, and 7 bases stayed unmatched.

This chain uses TRBV28 with TRBJ1-2, with 11 bases matching TRBD1. J gave up 6 bases and V 6 bases, and 6 bases lay outside the gene matches. There are 14 residues in the CDR3. Germline-derived CDR1 and CDR2 are MDHEN and SYDVKM. In DNA, the CDR3 is TGTGCCAGCAGGAGGACAGGGGGCAAAGATGGCTACACCTTC. Translated, it gives CASRRTGGKDGYTF.

This sequence joins TRBV27 and TRBJ2-5, with TRBD2 matching over 7 bases. This CDR3 region has 16 residues. The germline V gene has CDR1 MNHEY and CDR2 SMNVEV (reference sequence). V lost 6 bases and J lost 5; bases outside the gene matches: 15. The CDR3 nucleotides read TGTGCCAGCAGGCTAAGCGGGAAGATCTGGGGGGAGACCCAGTACTTC. Protein: CASRLSGKIWGETQYF.